This T cell receptor beta chain is drawn from a study of T-cell reconstitution after alpha-beta-depleted transplantation in children. Unique molecular identifiers were incorporated during preparation of the TCRbeta library. TCRdb recomputed calls from the PCR reads with MiXCR, one row per CDR3 protein. The sample lists some 550,000 distinct CDR3 sequences; roughly 18% were seen once. There are 15 residues in the CDR3. Between the trimmed V and J ends, which lost 5 bases and 7 bases, there was a span of 18 bases. This sample comprised PBMCs from the stem cell graft donor, obtained from the stem cell graft. The rearrangement links TRBV12-3 or TRBV12-4 to TRBJ2-1; D may be TRBD2 (5 bases). This sequence originates from a human donor who donated a stem cell graft to a child with acute lymphoblastic leukemia. CDR3 region: CASSTLIEGRNEQFF. CDR3 coding DNA: TGTGCCAGCAGTACCCTTATAGAGGGCCGGAATGAGCAGTTCTTC.